One and the same sample provided the 10 T cell receptor beta chains below, sequenced in a study of brain T cells in children with intractable seizures (dated by TCRdb to the early 2020s). The sample's time point label, in plain terms: blood from clinic visit 5 months post-surgery; TSC patient then seizure free. The receptor library was made with the immunoSEQ multiplex PCR assay. The source is immuneACCESS, and TCRdb retained only in-frame sequences with V and J called. Part of the clones is not carried over; for the studies checked, unresolved V genes explain less than half of this, and the remainder is unexplained. This sample holds 300,000 to 400,000 clones; 93% were observed only once. Together, the top ten hold around 6% of the sample. Here the sequenced sample was peripheral blood, taken about 5 months after surgery. The receptors here all came from a boy in the first two years of life with tuberous sclerosis and intractable seizures.

The chain has TRBV11-2 and TRBJ2-7; D uncertain. Germline CDR1 SGHAT, CDR2 FQNNGV. This CDR3 has 13 amino acids. Trimming cost V 1 base and J 4 bases, with 8 bases left between them. The CDR3 sequence: CASSLANLYEQYF. The CDR3 DNA reads TGTGCCAGCAGCTTAGCAAATTTATACGAGCAGTACTTC. Drawing the rest from reference TRBV11-2 and TRBJ2-7, the complete variable domain is EAGVAQSPRYKIIEKRQSVAFWCNPISGHATLYWYQQILGQGPKLLIQFQNNGVVDDSQLPKDRFSAERLKGVDSTLKIQPAKLEDSAVYLCASSLANLYEQYFGPGTRLTVT.

The CDR3 nucleotides are TGTGCCAGCAGTTACGGGGGGCCATTCCTCTATGGCTACACCTTC. This codes for CASSYGGPFLYGYTF. The chain employs TRBV6-5 and TRBJ1-2; D possibly corresponds to TRBD1 (6 bases). Germline V lookup: CDR1 MNHEY, CDR2 SVGAGI. The CDR3 totals 15 residues. V was pared by 2 bases and J by 4 bases, with 14 bases between.

V is TRBV10-3 and J is TRBJ2-1; TRBD2 might be the D (5 bases). The CDR3 covers 11 residues. The V end lost 9 bases, the J end lost 11 bases, and 14 bases lay between the germline ends. Germline CDR1 ENHRY, CDR2 SYGVKD. The CDR3 region is CAIQEGSKQFF. The CDR3 DNA follows: TGTGCCATTCAAGAGGGCAGCAAGCAGTTCTTC.

The count of this clone is one. The V call is TRBV3-1 (or the pseudogene TRBV3-2), the J call TRBJ2-7; the D gene is possibly TRBD2 (6 bases). Per the germline V gene, CDR1 is LGHDT and CDR2 is YNNKEL (reference sequence). Trimming stripped 1 base from V and 3 bases from J, with 10 bases between. This CDR3 contains 14 residues. CDR3 sequence: CASSQGGVDYEQYF. CDR3 bases: TGTGCCAGCAGCCAAGGCGGGGTAGACTACGAGCAGTACTTC.

This chain links TRBV11-2 with TRBJ2-7; D is perhaps TRBD2 (6 bases). The CDR3 extends over 16 amino acids. V gave up 5 bases and J gave up 2 bases, with 19 bases separating them. Germline CDR1 reads SGHAT; CDR2 reads FQNNGV. The CDR3 DNA is TGTGCCAGCAGCCCTCTGGGCGGGAACTTACCCTACGAGCAGTACTTC. Its protein is CASSPLGGNLPYEQYF.

CDR3 coding DNA: TGCGCCAGCAGCTTGTTAGGTGTTAGCGGCTCCACCGGGGAGCTGTTTTTT. Protein: CASSLLGVSGSTGELFF. The chain joins TRBV5-1 to TRBJ2-2; a possible D gene is TRBD2 (6 bases). The CDR3 is 17 amino acids. The germline V gene has CDR1 SGHRS and CDR2 YFSETQ. Trimming removed 1 base at V and 4 bases at J, with 17 bases between.

The table lists this clone with a count of one. This chain links TRBV7-9 with TRBJ1-1; D is ambiguous. This CDR3 is built from 13 residues. V dropped 5 bases and J dropped 7 bases, with 14 bases sitting between them. Germline lookup yields CDR1 SEHNR and CDR2 FQNEAQ (reference sequence). The CDR3 nucleotides are TGTGCCAGCAGCCGCAATGGAGGCTATGAAGCTTTCTTT. Translation: CASSRNGGYEAFF.

This clone is a singleton in its sample. The gene calls are TRBV27 and TRBJ1-2, with D unresolved. CDR3 size: 13 residues. The ends were cut back, 5 bases at V and 4 bases at J, with 11 bases in the middle. Germline-derived CDR1 and CDR2 are MNHEY and SMNVEV (reference sequence). The CDR3 nucleotides read TGTGCCAGCAGTCCTTCAGGAGTCTATGGCTACACCTTC. The encoded protein is CASSPSGVYGYTF.

The genes are TRBV6-5 and TRBJ2-1, with 10 bases fitting TRBD2. The CDR3 length is 14 residues. Trimming removed 5 bases from V and 2 bases from J; junction bases left unmatched: 0. Germline V lookup: CDR1 MNHEY, CDR2 SVGAGI. This chain's CDR3 is CASSSGGAYNEQFF. The CDR3 DNA is TGTGCCAGCAGTAGCGGGGGGGCCTACAATGAGCAGTTCTTC.

V usage is TRBV30 and J usage is TRBJ2-7; D is possibly TRBD1 or TRBD2 (5 bases each). The CDR3 length is 15 residues. Germline-derived CDR1 and CDR2 are GTSNPN and SVGIG (reference sequence). The V end was cut by 6 bases, the J end by 1 base, with 19 bases between. The CDR3 loop is CACNGPGRRSYEQYF. CDR3 DNA sequence: TGTGCCTGTAACGGGCCGGGACGGAGATCCTACGAGCAGTACTTC.